This entry lists 22 T cell receptor beta chains sequenced from one sample in a study of T cell changes during pregnancy in multiple sclerosis. Clones were read by immunoSEQ multiplex PCR, and TCRdb kept only the in-frame ones, dropping some. The data contain more than 35,000 clones, more than 70% of them singletons. The sequenced sample was CD8+ T cells from peripheral blood mononuclear cells, obtained after pregnancy. The origin of the receptors is a female donor in good health, enrolled as a control in a pregnancy study.

The V gene is TRBV6-6, the J gene TRBJ2-1; 8 nucleotides agree with TRBD2. The CDR3 covers 13 residues. The germline gives CDR1 MNHNY, CDR2 SVGAGI (reference sequence). The V segment lost 6 bases and the J segment 7 bases; nucleotides outside the gene matches: 5. CDR3 coding DNA: TGTGCCAGCAGCCCCGGGGGGGGGAATGAGCAGTTCTTC. It encodes CASSPGGGNEQFF.

This rearrangement joins TRBV4-1 to TRBJ1-1; D is perhaps TRBD1 (5 bases). This CDR3 comprises 15 residues. V lost 0 bases to trimming and J lost 5 bases, with 13 bases between them. CDR1 and CDR2 from the germline V gene are MGHRA and YSYEKL. The CDR3 region is CASSQDLSRVTEAFF. CDR3 in DNA: TGCGCCAGCAGCCAAGATCTCTCCAGGGTTACTGAAGCTTTCTTT.

The chain is built from TRBV6-1 and TRBJ2-3, with D possibly matching TRBD1 (6 bases). The CDR3 extends over 14 amino acids. Germline values: CDR1 MNHNS, CDR2 SASEGT. V lost 5 bases to trimming and J lost 2 bases, with 11 bases between them. The CDR3 sequence is CASSSGHNTDTQYF. The CDR3 bases are TGTGCCAGCAGTTCGGGACACAACACAGATACGCAGTATTTT.

The rearrangement uses TRBV5-6 and TRBJ1-6; TRBD1 agrees at 7 bases. V lost 0 bases, J lost 6 bases, and 9 bases stayed unmatched. This CDR3 region has 17 residues. Germline CDR1 SGHDT, CDR2 YYEEEE. For the CDR3, the DNA is TGTGCCAGCAGCTTGGGGACTTGGACAGGCCTTAATTCACCCCTCCACTTT. This encodes CASSLGTWTGLNSPLHF.

To note about this clone: One end of the junction is discordant with germline, which a read error may explain. This specimen includes other DNA sequences encoding the same CDR3. The V gene is TRBV4-3, the J gene TRBJ2-7, with TRBD2 matching over 7 bases. The CDR3 runs 17 residues. Germline V gene data show CDR1 as LGHNA and CDR2 as YSLEER. This CDR3 is CASSQESSQRGPYEQYF. The DNA of the CDR3 is TGCGCCAGCAGCCAAGAGTCCAGCCAGCGGGGCCCCTATGAGCAGTACTTC.

This rearrangement joins TRBV4-3 to TRBJ2-5, with TRBD1 matching 7 bases. Germline-derived CDR1 and CDR2 are LGHNA and YSLEER. CDR3 length equals 13 residues. The junction had 4 bases not matched to a gene; V was cut back by 9 bases and J by 0 bases. The CDR3 nucleotides are TGCGCCAGTAAGGGACAGAACCAAGAGACCCAGTACTTC. This codes for CASKGQNQETQYF.

A single count supports this clone. The J gene is TRBJ2-6, the V gene TRBV4-3; D is perhaps TRBD2 (5 bases). The CDR3 has 16 amino acids. Germline V lookup: CDR1 LGHNA, CDR2 YSLEER. V was cut by 1 base and J by 4 bases, with 11 bases left in between. In DNA form, the CDR3 reads TGCGCCAGCAGCCAAGTTGCGGGCGACGGGGCCAACGTCCTGACTTTC. Protein sequence: CASSQVAGDGANVLTF.

The rearrangement joins TRBV28 to TRBJ2-1; 7 bases line up with TRBD1. V shed 1 base and J 8 bases; nucleotides not matched to a gene: 2. The CDR3 totals 13 residues. Germline V gene sequence: CDR1 MDHEN, CDR2 SYDVKM. This CDR3 is CASSLFQGDEQFF. In DNA form, the CDR3 reads TGTGCCAGCAGTTTATTCCAGGGGGATGAGCAGTTCTTC.

The chain is built from TRBV11-2 and TRBJ2-1; 7 bases agree with TRBD1. Germline V gene lookup returns CDR1 SGHAT and CDR2 FQNNGV. The junction had 9 bases not matched to a gene; V was cut back by 5 bases and J by 2 bases. The CDR3 is 16 amino acids. This CDR3 reads CASSPLGGQTYNEQFF. The CDR3 nucleotides are TGTGCCAGCAGCCCTCTAGGGGGACAGACCTACAATGAGCAGTTCTTC. The whole variable domain, remainder taken from reference TRBV11-2 and TRBJ2-1, is EAGVAQSPRYKIIEKRQSVAFWCNPISGHATLYWYQQILGQGPKLLIQFQNNGVVDDSQLPKDRFSAERLKGVDSTLKIQPAKLEDSAVYLCASSPLGGQTYNEQFFGPGTRLTVL.

The chain recombines TRBV4-3 with TRBJ2-7; tentatively, D is TRBD2 (6 bases). Germline V gene lookup returns CDR1 LGHNA and CDR2 YSLEER. V lost 4 bases to trimming and J lost 1 base, with 11 bases between them. The CDR3 is 14 amino acids. The CDR3 loop reads CASSPGTGSYEQYF. CDR3 bases: TGCGCCAGCAGCCCCGGGACTGGATCCTACGAGCAGTACTTC.

Only a few counts were recorded for this clone. The chain links TRBV4-2 to TRBJ1-1; no firm D call. Germline CDR1 reads LGHNA; CDR2 reads YNFKEQ. V gave up 4 bases and J gave up 1 base, with 10 bases separating them. There are 14 residues in the CDR3. CDR3 DNA: TGTGCCAGCAGCCCGCAAGCGCGGAACACTGAAGCTTTCTTT. Translated, it gives CASSPQARNTEAFF.

Concerning this clone itself: One end of the junction fails to match germline, which may point to a read error. The rearrangement uses TRBV7-7 and TRBJ2-1; TRBD2 matches 7 bases. CDR1 and CDR2 (germline): SSHAT, FNYEAQ (reference sequence). This CDR3 has 16 amino acids. This chain's CDR3 is CASSLAPGLQYNEQFF. The CDR3 coding sequence is TGTGCTAGCAGCTTAGCCCCGGGACTACAATACAATGAGCAGTTCTTC.

The CDR3 nucleotides are TGTGCCAGCACCCAAAAAACAGCAAATCAGCCCCAGCATTTT. It specifies CASTQKTANQPQHF. The V gene is TRBV6-6, the J gene TRBJ1-5; D gene uncertain. Germline CDR1 is MNHNY and CDR2 is SVGAGI (reference sequence). The CDR3 sequence is 14 residues long. V lost 7 bases and J lost 4, with 14 bases in between.

V is TRBV7-8 and J is TRBJ1-2, with a tentative D call TRBD1 (5 bases). The CDR3 length is 13 residues. Germline lookup yields CDR1 SGHVS and CDR2 FQNEAQ. The V end was cut by 5 bases, the J end by 0 bases, with 7 bases between. In DNA, the CDR3 is TGTGCCAGCAGCGGGACTGCTAACTATGGCTACACCTTC. Translation: CASSGTANYGYTF.

This clone was counted once. The gene calls are TRBV10-3 and TRBJ2-7; no clear D gene. CDR1 is ENHRY, CDR2 SYGVKD, per germline. The CDR3 consists of 13 residues. The V gene lost 0 bases and the J gene lost 7 bases, with 10 bases spanning the gap. CDR3 sequence reads: CAISESALGEQYF. The CDR3 DNA sequence: TGTGCCATCAGTGAGTCGGCCCTCGGGGAGCAGTACTTC.

There are a few counts of this clone. The genes are TRBV9 and TRBJ1-5; 7 nucleotides line up with TRBD1. V shed 4 bases and J 3 bases; nucleotides not matched to a gene: 7. This CDR3 has 15 amino acids. CDR1 and CDR2 (germline): SGDLS, YYNGEE. The CDR3 spells CASSHRDSPNQPQHF. The CDR3 coding sequence is TGTGCCAGCAGCCATCGGGACAGCCCCAATCAGCCCCAGCATTTT.

The chain joins TRBV4-1 to TRBJ2-7; D not certain. Trimming shortened V by 4 bases and J by 0 bases, and 7 bases separated the two germline ends. The CDR3 is 13 residues long. CDR1 and CDR2 (germline): MGHRA, YSYEKL. The CDR3 is CASSLTLSYEQYF. The CDR3 DNA follows: TGCGCCAGCAGCCTGACACTCTCCTACGAGCAGTACTTC.

V and J are TRBV15 and TRBJ1-4; tentatively, D is TRBD1 (5 bases). Trimming removed 5 bases from V and 0 bases from J, with 13 bases in between. The CDR3 runs 16 residues. Germline V gene sequence: CDR1 LNHNV, CDR2 YYDKDF (reference sequence). CDR3 residues: CATSSLDSTTNEKLFF. CDR3 nucleotides: TGTGCCACCAGCTCCTTAGACAGCACAACTAATGAAAAACTGTTTTTT. Combining the CDR3 with reference TRBV15 and TRBJ1-4 gives the whole variable domain DAMVIQNPRYQVTQFGKPVTLSCSQTLNHNVMYWYQQKSSQAPKLLFHYYDKDFNNEADTPDNFQSRRPNTSFCFLDIRSPGLGDTAMYLCATSSLDSTTNEKLFFGSGTQLSVL.

CDR3 sequence (DNA): TGTGCCAGCAGCTCGGAAACAGGGGAGCCCCAGCATTTT. As protein: CASSSETGEPQHF. This rearrangement joins TRBV11-2 to TRBJ1-5; 7 bases map to TRBD1. J lost 8 bases, V lost 4 bases, and 5 bases had no gene match. There are 13 residues in the CDR3. CDR1 is SGHAT, CDR2 FQNNGV, per germline.

The chain joins TRBV14 to TRBJ2-5; D gene uncertain. Germline CDR1 SGHDN, CDR2 FVKESK. The CDR3 covers 16 residues. The V gene lost 4 bases and the J gene lost 4 bases, with 19 bases spanning the gap. The CDR3 loop reads CASSPRPRIIGETQYF. Here the CDR3 DNA reads TGTGCCAGCAGCCCCCGGCCCAGGATCATTGGAGAGACCCAGTACTTC.

The chain joins TRBV7-3 to TRBJ1-5; D remains ambiguous. Germline values: CDR1 SGHTA, CDR2 FQGTGA. The CDR3 runs to 17 residues. V was cut by 2 bases and J by 1 base, with 15 bases left in between. CDR3 protein: CASSLGYPATSNQPQHF. CDR3 nucleotide sequence: TGTGCCAGCAGCTTAGGATACCCGGCGACAAGCAATCAGCCCCAGCATTTT.

V gene TRBV15 combines with J gene TRBJ1-2, with D possibly matching TRBD1 (6 bases). CDR1 and CDR2 (germline): LNHNV, YYDKDF (reference sequence). The CDR3 spans 16 residues. V lost 5 bases and J 1 base, leaving 17 bases between the germline ends. The chain's CDR3 is CATSGKRTDINYGYTF. The CDR3 DNA reads as TGTGCCACCAGCGGGAAACGGACAGACATTAACTATGGCTACACCTTC.